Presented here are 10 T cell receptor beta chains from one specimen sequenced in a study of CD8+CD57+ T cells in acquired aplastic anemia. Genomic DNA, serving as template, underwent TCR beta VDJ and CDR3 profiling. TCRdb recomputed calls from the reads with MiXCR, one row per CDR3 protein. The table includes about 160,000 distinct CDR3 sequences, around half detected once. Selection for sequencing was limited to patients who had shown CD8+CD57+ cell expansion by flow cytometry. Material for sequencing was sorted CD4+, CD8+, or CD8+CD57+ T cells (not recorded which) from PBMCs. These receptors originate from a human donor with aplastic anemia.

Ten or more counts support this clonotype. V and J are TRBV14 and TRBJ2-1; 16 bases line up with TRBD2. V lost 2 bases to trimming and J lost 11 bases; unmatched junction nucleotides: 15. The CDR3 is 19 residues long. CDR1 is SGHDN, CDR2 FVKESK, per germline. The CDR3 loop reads CASSQIAGTSGRGLQQQFF. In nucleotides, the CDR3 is TGTGCCAGCAGCCAAATCGCCGGGACTAGCGGGAGGGGGCTACAACAGCAGTTCTTC.

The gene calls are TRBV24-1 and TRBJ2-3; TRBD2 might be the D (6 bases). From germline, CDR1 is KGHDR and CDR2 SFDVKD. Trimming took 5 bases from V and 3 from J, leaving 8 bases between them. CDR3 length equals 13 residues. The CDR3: CATSGLGTDTQYF. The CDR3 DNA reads TGTGCCACCAGTGGACTAGGGACAGATACGCAGTATTTT.

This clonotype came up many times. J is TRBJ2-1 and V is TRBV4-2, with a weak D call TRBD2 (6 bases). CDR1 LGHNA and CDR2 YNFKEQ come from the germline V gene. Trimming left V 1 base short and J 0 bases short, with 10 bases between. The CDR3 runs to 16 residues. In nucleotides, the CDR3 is TGTGCCAGCAGCCAAGGAGACGGGAGCTCCTACAATGAGCAGTTCTTC. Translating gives CASSQGDGSSYNEQFF.

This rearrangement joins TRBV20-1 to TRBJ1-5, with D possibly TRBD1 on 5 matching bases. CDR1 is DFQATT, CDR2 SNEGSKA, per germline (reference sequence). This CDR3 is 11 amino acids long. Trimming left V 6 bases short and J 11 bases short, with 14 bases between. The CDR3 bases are TGCAGTGCCGCGGGACTTTGGACCCAGCATTTT. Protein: CSAAGLWTQHF.

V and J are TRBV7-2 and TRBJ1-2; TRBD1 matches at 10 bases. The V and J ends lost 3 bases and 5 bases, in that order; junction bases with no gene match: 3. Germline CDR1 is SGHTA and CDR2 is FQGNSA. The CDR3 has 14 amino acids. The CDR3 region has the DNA TGTGCCAGCAGCTTGGGACAGGGGAAGTATGGCTACACCTTC. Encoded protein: CASSLGQGKYGYTF.

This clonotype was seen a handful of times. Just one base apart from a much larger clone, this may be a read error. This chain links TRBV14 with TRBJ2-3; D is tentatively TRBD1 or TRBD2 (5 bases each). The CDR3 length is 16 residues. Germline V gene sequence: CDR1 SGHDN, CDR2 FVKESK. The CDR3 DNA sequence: TGTGCCAGCAGCCGGTTGGGACCGATGAGCACAGATACGCGGTATTTT. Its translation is CASSRLGPMSTDTRYF.

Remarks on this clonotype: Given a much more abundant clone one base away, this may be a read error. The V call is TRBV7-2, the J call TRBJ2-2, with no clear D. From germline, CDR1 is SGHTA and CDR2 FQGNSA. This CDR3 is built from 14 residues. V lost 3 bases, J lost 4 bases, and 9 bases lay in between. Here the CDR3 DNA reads TGTGCCAGCAGCTTCGGATGGAGCACCGGGGAGCTGTTTTTT. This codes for CASSFGWSTGELFF.

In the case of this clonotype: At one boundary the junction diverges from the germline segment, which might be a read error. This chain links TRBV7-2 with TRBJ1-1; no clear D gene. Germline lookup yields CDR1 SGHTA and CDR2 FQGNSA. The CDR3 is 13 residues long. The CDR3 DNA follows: TGTGCCAGCAGCTTGGGCGGGCACACTGAAGCCTTCTTT. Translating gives CASSLGGHTEAFF.

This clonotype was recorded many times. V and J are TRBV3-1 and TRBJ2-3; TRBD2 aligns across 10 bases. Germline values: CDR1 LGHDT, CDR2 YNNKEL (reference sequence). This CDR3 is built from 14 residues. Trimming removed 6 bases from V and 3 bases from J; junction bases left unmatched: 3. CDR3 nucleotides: TGTGCCAGCAGTCCTAGCGGGAGAACAGATACGCAGTATTTT. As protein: CASSPSGRTDTQYF.

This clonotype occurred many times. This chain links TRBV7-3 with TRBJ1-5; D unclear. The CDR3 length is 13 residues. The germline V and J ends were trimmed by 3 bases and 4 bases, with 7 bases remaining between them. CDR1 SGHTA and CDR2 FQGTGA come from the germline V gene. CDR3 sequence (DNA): TGTGCCAGCAGCTTCCCCGGGAATCAGCCCCAGCATTTT. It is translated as CASSFPGNQPQHF.